The 8 T cell receptor beta chains in this list originate from one sample, sequenced in a study of PD-1 blockade in classical Hodgkin lymphoma. The time point denotes: cycle 4 day 1 (C4D1), after six to seven weeks of nivolumab. Every patient was affected by relapse after autologous stem cell transplantation, while exposure to brentuximab vedotin was not uniform. Using immunoSEQ multiplex PCR, the repertoire was profiled, and TCRdb retains in-frame clones only, with some absent. Of 7,000 to 8,500 clones in the sample, roughly 80% are singletons; the top ten hold roughly 29%. The sequencing here drew on peripheral blood mononuclear cells (PBMCs), taken before the fourth cycle of nivolumab. The receptor source for this set is a human donor with classical Hodgkin lymphoma.

The V gene is TRBV5-1, the J gene TRBJ2-3; D is undetermined. The CDR3 has 12 residues. The germline gives CDR1 SGHRS, CDR2 YFSETQ. The ends were cut back, 3 bases at V and 4 bases at J, with 6 bases in the middle. The CDR3, as DNA: TGCGCCAGCAGCTCGACGGCAGATACGCAGTATTTT. Amino acid sequence: CASSSTADTQYF.

CDR3 bases: TGTGCCACCAGCCCTCGAGGACAGGGCCGTTATGGTGAAGCTTTCTTT. Encoded protein: CATSPRGQGRYGEAFF. This chain links TRBV15 with TRBJ1-1, with TRBD1 matching 8 bases. The CDR3 has 16 residues. V was pared by 5 bases and J by 7 bases, with 15 bases of the junction left unmatched. CDR1 and CDR2 from the germline V gene are LNHNV and YYDKDF (reference sequence). Together with reference TRBV15 and TRBJ1-1, the CDR3 gives the full variable domain: DAMVIQNPRYQVTQFGKPVTLSCSQTLNHNVMYWYQQKSSQAPKLLFHYYDKDFNNEADTPDNFQSRRPNTSFCFLDIRSPGLGDTAMYLCATSPRGQGRYGEAFFGQGTRLTVV.

V gene TRBV27 combines with J gene TRBJ1-2; D remains unclear. The V gene's germline CDR1 is MNHEY and CDR2 SMNVEV (reference sequence). Trimming shortened V by 6 bases and J by 3 bases, and 17 bases separated the two germline ends. The CDR3 length is 15 residues. CDR3 region: CASSLRPGLDYGYTF. The CDR3 region has the DNA TGTGCCAGCAGCTTAAGGCCGGGATTGGACTATGGCTACACCTTC.

This clone was counted only a few times. The rearrangement uses TRBV30 and TRBJ2-7; 9 nucleotides line up with TRBD1. J gave up 2 bases and V 6 bases, and 8 bases lay outside the gene matches. The germline V gene encodes CDR1 GTSNPN and CDR2 SVGIG (reference sequence). The CDR3 contains 14 residues. The CDR3 region has the DNA TGTGCCTGCCCGGACAGGGGAAACCCCTACGAGCAGTACTTC. It encodes CACPDRGNPYEQYF.

The V and J genes are TRBV7-2 and TRBJ1-6; TRBD1 agrees at 8 bases. The junction had 15 bases not matched to a gene; V was cut back by 4 bases and J by 13 bases. CDR1 and CDR2 (germline): SGHTA, FQGNSA. The CDR3 spans 16 residues. The CDR3 loop reads CASSYSGQGIHSPLHF. The CDR3 region has the DNA TGTGCCAGCAGCTACTCCGGACAGGGCATCCACAGCCCCCTCCACTTT.

The chain uses TRBV11-3 and TRBJ2-5; D not certain. The ends were cut back, 2 bases at V and 4 bases at J, with 11 bases in the middle. Germline V gives CDR1 SGHNT, CDR2 YENEEA. The CDR3 has 14 amino acids. In DNA form, the CDR3 reads TGTGCCAGCAGCTTAAATCCACAGACAGAGACCCAGTACTTC. Translation gives CASSLNPQTETQYF.

This chain links TRBV6-1 with TRBJ2-1; 9 positions match TRBD2. The length of the CDR3 is 13 residues. The germline V gene encodes CDR1 MNHNS and CDR2 SASEGT. With V trimmed by 2 bases and J by 16 bases, 9 bases remained unmatched. The CDR3 sequence is CASSESNSGGAFF. The CDR3 DNA reads as TGTGCCAGCAGTGAAAGCAATAGCGGGGGCGCCTTCTTC.

The gene calls are TRBV7-8 and TRBJ1-5, with 7 bases identical to TRBD1. CDR3 length: 15 amino acids. Germline CDR1 and CDR2: SGHVS and FQNEAQ. J gave up 2 bases and V 2 bases, and 3 bases lay outside the gene matches. CDR3 nucleotides: TGTGCCAGCAGCTTAACAGGGGAGGGCAATCAGCCCCAGCATTTT. This encodes CASSLTGEGNQPQHF.